This entry features one TCR beta chain sequence. In the original analysis: Reference gene primer amplification gave estimated nucleated cell counts. Using immunoSEQ multiplex PCR, the repertoire was profiled, and TCRdb retains in-frame clones only, with some absent. V, J and clone size were drawn from that table, and D and trimming were deduced from the DNA. In the table there are about 180,000 clones, roughly 88% of which are singletons. This sample stems from a study of blood T cell repertoires in COVID-19. At the level of the study: Specimens from acute and convalescent COVID-19 originated in the United States, Italy and Spain. The analysed material was cDNA or gDNA that came from T cells, B-cell-depleted T cells, or PBMCs.

CDR3 length: 16 residues. The germline gives CDR1 KGHDR, CDR2 SFDVKD. The trim removed 5 bases at V and 1 base at J, leaving 4 bases unmatched. The chain has TRBV24-1 and TRBJ2-1; 10 bases are a match to TRBD2. This sequence originates from a human donor with active or convalescent COVID-19. The donor label of this sample is uncertain. Sample: peripheral blood. The chain's CDR3 is CATSALAGASYNEQFF. In DNA form, the CDR3 reads TGTGCCACCAGTGCGCTAGCGGGAGCATCCTACAATGAGCAGTTCTTC.